These 26 T cell receptor beta chains share one sample of origin, sequenced in a study of regulatory T cells in long-lasting Graves disease. Building of the TCR beta libraries involved iRepertoire HTBI primers and Arm-PCR of CDR3 regions. TCRdb re-called the multiplex PCR reads with MiXCR, one entry per CDR3 protein. The table includes roughly 400,000 distinct CDR3 sequences, roughly 15% detected once. Stated time point: newly diagnosed GD, antithyroid drugs for less than 3 months. The TCR library used RNA extracted from PBMCs. These data also formed part of another study, on T cells in Graves' hyperthyroidism and ophthalmopathy.

Source: peripheral blood mononuclear cells (PBMCs), taken at new diagnosis, from a patient treated with antithyroid drugs. These receptors originate from a woman in her late teens or twenties with Graves disease.

At least ten counts were recorded for this clonotype. V usage is TRBV11-2 and J usage is TRBJ2-3, with 10 bases matching TRBD2. The germline V gene encodes CDR1 SGHAT and CDR2 FQNNGV. V lost 5 bases and J lost 4; bases outside the gene matches: 6. The CDR3 contains 15 residues. The DNA of the CDR3 is TGTGCCAGCAGCACTAGCGGGAAAGGCCCAGATACGCAGTATTTT. This codes for CASSTSGKGPDTQYF. Combining the CDR3 with reference TRBV11-2 and TRBJ2-3 gives the whole variable domain EAGVAQSPRYKIIEKRQSVAFWCNPISGHATLYWYQQILGQGPKLLIQFQNNGVVDDSQLPKDRFSAERLKGVDSTLKIQPAKLEDSAVYLCASSTSGKGPDTQYFGPGTRLTVL.

The V gene is TRBV20-1, the J gene TRBJ1-5, with no clear D. This CDR3 is 17 amino acids long. V was pared by 2 bases and J by 0 bases, with 17 bases between. Germline values: CDR1 DFQATT, CDR2 SNEGSKA (reference sequence). The CDR3 is CSARPSSFRLSNQPQHF. Written as DNA, the CDR3 is TGCAGTGCTAGACCATCGAGTTTTCGGCTTAGCAATCAGCCCCAGCATTTT.

The chain recombines TRBV5-1 with TRBJ2-7; D is undetermined. Looked up from germline, CDR1 is SGHRS and CDR2 is YFSETQ. V lost 5 bases to trimming and J lost 5 bases, with 8 bases between them. CDR3 length: 11 residues. CDR3 protein: CASRGGHEQYF. The CDR3 nucleotides read TGCGCCAGCAGGGGTGGCCACGAGCAGTACTTC.

V usage is TRBV19 and J usage is TRBJ2-3, with TRBD2 matching 9 bases. The assigned J gene may be wrong: the sequence end matches TRBJ2-5 better. Per the germline V gene, CDR1 is LNHDA and CDR2 is SQIVND (reference sequence). The CDR3 is 15 amino acids. The CDR3: CASSTPLAGTETQYF. The CDR3 region has the DNA TGTGCCAGTAGTACACCCCTAGCGGGAACAGAGACCCAGTACTTC.

This clonotype was counted many times. The chain is built from TRBV28 and TRBJ1-1, with 10 bases aligning to TRBD1. The CDR3 totals 16 residues. Germline values: CDR1 MDHEN, CDR2 SYDVKM. The trim removed 6 bases at V and 8 bases at J, leaving 15 bases unmatched. Here the CDR3 reads CASSRQGAGARGEAFF. In DNA, the CDR3 is TGTGCCAGCAGCCGACAGGGGGCCGGGGCCCGCGGCGAAGCTTTCTTT.

This clonotype has at least ten counts. V usage is TRBV4-1 and J usage is TRBJ2-2; D is possibly TRBD1 (6 bases). Trimming cost V 4 bases and J 7 bases, with 10 bases left between them. The CDR3 length is 13 residues. Germline CDR1 reads MGHRA; CDR2 reads YSYEKL. This CDR3 reads CASSRTASGELFF. The CDR3 coding sequence is TGCGCCAGCAGCCGGACAGCTAGCGGGGAGCTGTTTTTT.

This chain uses TRBV28 with TRBJ2-7; D may match TRBD1 or TRBD2 (6 bases each). CDR3 length equals 13 residues. Germline CDR1 reads MDHEN; CDR2 reads SYDVKM. V was clipped by 6 bases and J by 7 bases, with 16 bases between them. CDR3 coding DNA: TGTGCCAGCAGCCTACGGGGGCCGGGAGAGCAGTACTTC. It is translated as CASSLRGPGEQYF.

As concerns this clonotype: The DNA is omitted, as the CDR3 cannot be located on it reliably, and the CDR3 follows TCRdb's listing. V usage is TRBV7-2 and J usage is TRBJ2-1; the table's D call of TRBD1 was not tested on the DNA. Termini included, the CDR3 measures 23 amino acids. Germline V gene sequence: CDR1 SGHTA, CDR2 FQGNSA. CDR3 sequence: CASSLSKGDSYEQYFGPGNEQFF.

The CDR3 DNA reads as TGCAGTGCTACCAGGAGGGGGGGCCTCAATCAGCCCCAGCATTTT. Its protein product is CSATRRGGLNQPQHF. The chain carries TRBV20-1 and TRBJ1-5; TRBD1 might be the D (6 bases). Trimming took 4 bases from V and 3 from J, leaving 16 bases between them. Germline V gives CDR1 DFQATT, CDR2 SNEGSKA (reference sequence). The CDR3 runs 15 residues.

CDR3 DNA: TGTGCCAGCTTCTCAAGGCCGCGGGCAGCCTACGAGCAGTACTTC. Translation: CASFSRPRAAYEQYF. The V call is TRBV12-3 or TRBV12-4, the J call TRBJ2-7, with D possibly matching TRBD2 (5 bases). There are 15 residues in the CDR3. Trimming removed 8 bases from V and 2 bases from J, with 19 bases in between.

This clonotype came up a few times. The chain has TRBV7-2 and TRBJ2-7; 7 nucleotides line up with TRBD1. The CDR3 extends over 14 amino acids. Trimming at V came to 5 bases and at J to 7 bases, leaving 11 bases not matched to a gene. CDR1 is SGHTA and CDR2 is FQGNSA in the germline V gene. CDR3 sequence reads: CASSPARGYKEQYF. The CDR3 DNA reads TGTGCCAGCAGCCCGGCCAGGGGGTACAAAGAGCAGTACTTC. The full variable domain, completed using reference TRBV7-2 and TRBJ2-7, is GAGVSQSPSNKVTEKGKDVELRCDPISGHTALYWYRQSLGQGLEFLIYFQGNSAPDKSGLPSDRFSAERTGGSVSTLTIQRTQQEDSAVYLCASSPARGYKEQYFGPGTRLTVT.

This clonotype was counted between two and nine times. The chain carries TRBV28 and TRBJ2-5; D call uncertain. CDR1 is MDHEN and CDR2 is SYDVKM in the germline V gene. The CDR3 length is 13 residues. Trimming took 3 bases from V and 1 from J, leaving 6 bases between them. The CDR3 DNA sequence: TGTGCCAGCAGTTTCGCTAGCCAAGAGACCCAGTACTTC. Translating it yields CASSFASQETQYF. Drawing the rest from reference TRBV28 and TRBJ2-5, the complete variable domain is DVKVTQSSRYLVKRTGEKVFLECVQDMDHENMFWYRQDPGLGLRLIYFSYDVKMKEKGDIPEGYSVSREKKERFSLILESASTNQTSMYLCASSFASQETQYFGPGTRLLVL.

With regard to this clonotype: A much bigger clone sits one base away, suggesting this may be a read error. V gene TRBV7-9 combines with J gene TRBJ2-1; TRBD2 agrees at 7 bases. Germline V gives CDR1 SEHNR, CDR2 FQNEAQ (reference sequence). The V gene end was trimmed by 2 bases and the J gene end by 10 bases; junction bases not matched to a gene: 20. The CDR3 has 18 amino acids. The CDR3 loop reads CASSLTLAEALSSYEQFF. The CDR3 nucleotides are TGTGCCAGCAGCTTAACGCTAGCGGAGGCCCTGAGCTCCTACGAGCAGTTCTTC. The variable domain in full, completed from reference TRBV7-9 and TRBJ2-1, reads DTGVSQNPRHKITKRGQNVTFRCDPISEHNRLYWYRQTLGQGPEFLTYFQNEAQLEKSRLLSDRFSAERPKGSFSTLEIQRTEQGDSAMYLCASSLTLAEALSSYEQFFGPGTRLTVL.

This clonotype was counted only a few times. The chain employs TRBV28 and TRBJ1-2, with D hard to call. Germline CDR1 and CDR2: MDHEN and SYDVKM. The V end lost 6 bases, the J end lost 13 bases, and 18 bases lay between the germline ends. This CDR3 region has 12 residues. The CDR3 sequence is CASSPSKGSRTF. DNA of the CDR3: TGTGCCAGCAGCCCCTCTAAGGGCTCTCGCACCTTC.

A few counts support this clonotype. The chain joins TRBV12-3 or TRBV12-4 to TRBJ2-7; tentative D call: TRBD1 (7 bases). CDR3 length equals 13 residues. Trimming shortened V by 7 bases and J by 4 bases, and 14 bases separated the two germline ends. The CDR3 loop is CASTTGEEYEQYF. Here the CDR3 DNA reads TGTGCCAGCACCACAGGGGAGGAGTACGAGCAGTACTTC.

The CDR3 loop is CASSEKDSSYNEQFF. The CDR3 DNA follows: TGTGCCAGCAGTGAAAAAGACAGTTCCTACAATGAGCAGTTCTTC. The chain employs TRBV25-1 and TRBJ2-1; D is possibly TRBD1 (5 bases). The CDR3 sequence is 15 residues long. Germline CDR1 MGHDK, CDR2 SYGVNS. V was pared by 2 bases and J by 1 base, with 9 bases between.

In the case of this clonotype: An end of the junction does not agree with germline; a read error may underlie this. CDR3 in DNA: TGCGCCAGCAGTCCGACTAGCGGGAGGACACAAGAGACCCAGTACTTC. This encodes CASSPTSGRTQETQYF. The chain recombines TRBV5-6 with TRBJ2-5; the match to TRBD2 covers 13 bases. The CDR3 extends over 16 amino acids. Germline loops: CDR1 SGHDT, CDR2 YYEEEE.

This clonotype was seen a handful of times. A much larger clone sits a single nucleotide away, making a read error possible. V is TRBV28 and J is TRBJ2-7, with a tentative D call TRBD1 (7 bases). Germline V gene lookup returns CDR1 MDHEN and CDR2 SYDVKM. V gave up 3 bases and J gave up 6 bases, with 18 bases separating them. There are 15 residues in the CDR3. The CDR3 region has the DNA TGTGCCAGCAGTTTGCGGCCCCAGGGGGAGGCCGAGCAGTACTTC. Its translation: CASSLRPQGEAEQYF.

The table lists this clonotype with many counts. The rearrangement joins TRBV2 to TRBJ1-5; the D is unclear. Germline V gene sequence: CDR1 SNHLY, CDR2 FYNNEI. The V gene lost 4 bases and the J gene lost 3 bases, with 10 bases spanning the gap. CDR3 size: 14 residues. As DNA, the CDR3 is TGTGCCAGCAGTGGGACTGAGGCCAATCAGCCCCAGCATTTT. Translating gives CASSGTEANQPQHF.

This clonotype was recorded at least ten times. The chain joins TRBV28 to TRBJ2-7; maybe TRBD1 (6 bases). Trimming took 7 bases from V and 1 from J, leaving 14 bases between them. This CDR3 has 14 residues. From germline, CDR1 is MDHEN and CDR2 SYDVKM. CDR3 sequence: CASTTTGKSYEQYF. CDR3 nucleotides: TGTGCCAGCACTACGACAGGCAAGTCCTACGAGCAGTACTTC.

This clonotype was detected only a few times. V is TRBV28 and J is TRBJ2-2; tentative D call: TRBD2 (7 bases). V was clipped by 5 bases and J by 7 bases, with 14 bases between them. The germline V gene has CDR1 MDHEN and CDR2 SYDVKM. The CDR3 extends over 14 amino acids. The CDR3 region has the DNA TGTGCCAGCAGTCTCGGGGGGCGCGGCGGGGAGCTGTTTTTT. This translates into CASSLGGRGGELFF.

The chain employs TRBV7-3 and TRBJ1-1; no clear D gene. CDR3 length: 13 amino acids. The germline V gene encodes CDR1 SGHTA and CDR2 FQGTGA. Trimming left V 5 bases short and J 6 bases short, with 13 bases between. The CDR3 here is CASSLGPAAEAFF. DNA for the CDR3: TGTGCCAGCAGCCTAGGGCCAGCGGCTGAAGCTTTCTTT.

On this clonotype: It may be a read error: a sequence one base away is much more abundant. V usage is TRBV28 and J usage is TRBJ1-1; 8 bases match TRBD1. Germline V CDR1 and CDR2: MDHEN, SYDVKM. The CDR3 runs to 14 residues. This CDR3 reads CASSPRGLKTEAFF. The CDR3 DNA follows: TGTGCCAGCAGCCCCAGGGGGCTGAAGACTGAAGCTTTCTTT.

This clonotype turned up a few times. The DNA for the CDR3 is TGTGCCAGCAGTTTGGCATTATTGGGGGTAGCTAGTTCACCCCTCCACTTT. Its protein is CASSLALLGVASSPLHF. The V call is TRBV27, the J call TRBJ1-6; TRBD1 is a possible D gene (5 bases). This CDR3 contains 17 residues. The germline V gene has CDR1 MNHEY and CDR2 SMNVEV (reference sequence). V shed 3 bases and J shed 9 bases, with 21 bases lying between them.

J is TRBJ1-2 and V is TRBV19; 7 bases match TRBD1. CDR1 is LNHDA and CDR2 is SQIVND in the germline V gene (reference sequence). The CDR3 has 17 amino acids. Trimming cost V 1 base and J 3 bases; bases outside gene matches: 11. The CDR3: CASSIAALHGTDYGYTF. DNA of the CDR3: TGTGCCAGTAGTATAGCCGCCCTCCACGGGACAGACTATGGCTACACCTTC.

This clonotype was observed at least ten times. The gene calls are TRBV11-2 and TRBJ2-1; D is undetermined. CDR1 and CDR2 from the germline V gene are SGHAT and FQNNGV. The CDR3 spans 11 residues. V lost 4 bases to trimming and J lost 5 bases, with 3 bases between them. CDR3 protein: CASSYNNEQFF. The CDR3 coding sequence is TGTGCCAGCAGCTATAACAATGAGCAGTTCTTC.